The present entry profiles one T cell receptor beta chain with its context. What it binds is unknown. The CDR3 length is 16 residues. Losses at the gene ends were 4 bases for V and 8 bases for J; bases not matched to a gene: 10. Germline V gene sequence: CDR1 SQVTM, CDR2 ANQGSEA. The data originate from a study of T cell repertoires in cytomegalovirus infection. Study in general: It was the public TCR beta signatures that indicated both CMV infection and matching HLA type.

Study-wide points: Pooled public TCR beta family frequency picked out CMV carriers with the relevant HLA.

TCRdb recomputed calls from the reads with MiXCR, one row per CDR3 protein. The sample consists of around 300,000 distinct CDR3 sequences, roughly 25% of them appearing once. Sequencing used cultured PBMCs, obtained from culture after CMV antigen stimulation. The chain has TRBV29-1 and TRBJ2-1; 14 nucleotides agree with TRBD2. The sequence was obtained from a human donor in good health (CMV status not recorded). Some clones in this sample may be carry-over from other donors' samples. CDR3 nucleotides: TGCAGCGTTGTGGGGGGACTAGCGGGAGTGGGTTATGAGCAGTTCTTC. Residues: CSVVGGLAGVGYEQFF.